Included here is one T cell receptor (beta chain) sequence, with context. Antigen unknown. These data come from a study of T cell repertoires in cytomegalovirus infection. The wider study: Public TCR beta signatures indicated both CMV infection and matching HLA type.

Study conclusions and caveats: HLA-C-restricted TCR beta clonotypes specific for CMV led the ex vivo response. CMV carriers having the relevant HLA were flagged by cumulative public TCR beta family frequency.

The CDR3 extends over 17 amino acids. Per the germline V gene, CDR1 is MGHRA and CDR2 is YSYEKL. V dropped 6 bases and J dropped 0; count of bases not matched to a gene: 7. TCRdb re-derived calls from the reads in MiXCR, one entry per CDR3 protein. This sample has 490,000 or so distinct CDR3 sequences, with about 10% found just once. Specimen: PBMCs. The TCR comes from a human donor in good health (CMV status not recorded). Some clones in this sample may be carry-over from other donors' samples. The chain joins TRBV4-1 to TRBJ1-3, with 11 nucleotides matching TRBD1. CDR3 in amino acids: CASSTTGTGGSGNTIYF. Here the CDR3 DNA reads TGCGCCAGCAGTACAACCGGGACAGGGGGCTCTGGAAACACCATATATTTT.